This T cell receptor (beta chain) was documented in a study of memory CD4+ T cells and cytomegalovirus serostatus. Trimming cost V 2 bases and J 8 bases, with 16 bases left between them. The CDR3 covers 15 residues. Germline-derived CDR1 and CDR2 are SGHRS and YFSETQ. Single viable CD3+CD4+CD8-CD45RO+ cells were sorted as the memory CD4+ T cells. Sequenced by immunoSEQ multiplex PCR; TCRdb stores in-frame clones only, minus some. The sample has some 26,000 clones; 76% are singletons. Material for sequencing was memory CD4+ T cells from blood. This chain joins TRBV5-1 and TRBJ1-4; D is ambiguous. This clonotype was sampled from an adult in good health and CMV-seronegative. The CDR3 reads CASSFSPSVDEKLFF. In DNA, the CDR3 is TGCGCCAGCAGCTTTTCCCCGAGCGTAGACGAAAAACTGTTTTTT.